This paragraph covers one T cell receptor (beta chain) sequence. This CDR3 is 14 amino acids long. Germline CDR1 is SGHTA and CDR2 is FQGTGA. The ends were cut back, 3 bases at V and 5 bases at J, with 13 bases in the middle. The data are from a study of blood T cell repertoires in COVID-19. Turning to the study itself: The samples span acute and convalescent COVID-19 from the United States, Italy and Spain. The analysed material was cDNA or gDNA that came from T cells, B-cell-depleted T cells, or PBMCs.

Authors' data handling: Amplified reference gene primers provided the basis for estimating nucleated cell counts. Sequencing used immunoSEQ multiplex PCR; TCRdb keeps in-frame clones, though not all of them. The D gene and trimming were derived from the DNA, and the V and J assignments and clone size from that table. The repertoire holds around 110,000 clones, with over 60% as singletons. This TCR was sampled from a man aged 65-85 years with acute or convalescent COVID-19. The sample consisted of peripheral blood. The chain uses TRBV7-3 and TRBJ1-1; TRBD1 might be the D (5 bases). The CDR3 nucleotides are TGTGCCAGCAGCTTTGGAGGGGCTGGGACTGAAGCTTTCTTT. Translation: CASSFGGAGTEAFF.